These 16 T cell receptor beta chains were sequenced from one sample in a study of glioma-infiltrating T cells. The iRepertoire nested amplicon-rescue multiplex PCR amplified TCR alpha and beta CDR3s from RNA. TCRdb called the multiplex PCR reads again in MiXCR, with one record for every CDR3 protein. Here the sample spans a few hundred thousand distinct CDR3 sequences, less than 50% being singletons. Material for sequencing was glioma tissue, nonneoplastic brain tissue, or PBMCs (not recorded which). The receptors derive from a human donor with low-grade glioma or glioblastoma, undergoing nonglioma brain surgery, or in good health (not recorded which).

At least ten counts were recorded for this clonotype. The DNA of the CDR3 is TGCAGTGCTAGAGTCGAGGGAAGTGAAAAACTGTTTTTT. Protein product: CSARVEGSEKLFF. The chain couples TRBV20-1 to TRBJ1-4; D unclear. This CDR3 is built from 13 residues. The V end was cut by 1 base, the J end by 7 bases, with 10 bases between. The germline CDR1 and CDR2 sequences are DFQATT and SNEGSKA (reference sequence).

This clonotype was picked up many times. For the CDR3, the DNA is TGTGCCAGCAGCCCAGACAGCAACTATGGCTACACCTTC. Translating gives CASSPDSNYGYTF. The gene calls are TRBV7-2 and TRBJ1-2; a possible D gene is TRBD1 (5 bases). The CDR3 loop spans 13 amino acids. In germline, CDR1 is SGHTA, CDR2 FQGNSA. Trimming cost V 5 bases and J 2 bases, with 9 bases left between them.

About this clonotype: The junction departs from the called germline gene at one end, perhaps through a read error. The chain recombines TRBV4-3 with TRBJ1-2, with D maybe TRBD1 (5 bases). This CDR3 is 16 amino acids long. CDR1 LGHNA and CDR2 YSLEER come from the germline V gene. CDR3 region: CPSSQDRGRPNYGYTF. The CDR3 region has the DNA TGCCCCAGCAGCCAAGATAGGGGCAGACCTAACTATGGCTACACCTTC.

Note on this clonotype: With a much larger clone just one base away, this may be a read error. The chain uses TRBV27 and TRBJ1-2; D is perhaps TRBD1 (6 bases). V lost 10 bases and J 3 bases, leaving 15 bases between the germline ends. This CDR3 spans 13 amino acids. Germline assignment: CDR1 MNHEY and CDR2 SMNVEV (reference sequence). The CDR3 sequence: CANKVAGDYGYTF. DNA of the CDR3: TGTGCCAACAAAGTAGCAGGGGACTATGGCTACACCTTC.

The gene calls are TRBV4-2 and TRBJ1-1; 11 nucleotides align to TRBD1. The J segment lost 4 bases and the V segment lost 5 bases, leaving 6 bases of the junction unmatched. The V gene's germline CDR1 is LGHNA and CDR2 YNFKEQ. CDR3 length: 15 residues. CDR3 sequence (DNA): TGTGCCAGCAGCTTGGGGGACAGGGGGGGCACTGAAGCTTTCTTT. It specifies CASSLGDRGGTEAFF.

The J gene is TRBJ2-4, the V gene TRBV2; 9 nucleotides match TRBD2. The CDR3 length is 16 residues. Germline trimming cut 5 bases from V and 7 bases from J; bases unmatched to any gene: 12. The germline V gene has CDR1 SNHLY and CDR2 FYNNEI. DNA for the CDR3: TGTGCCAGCAGTTACCTAGGGACTAGCCGAGCCAACATTCAGTACTTC. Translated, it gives CASSYLGTSRANIQYF.

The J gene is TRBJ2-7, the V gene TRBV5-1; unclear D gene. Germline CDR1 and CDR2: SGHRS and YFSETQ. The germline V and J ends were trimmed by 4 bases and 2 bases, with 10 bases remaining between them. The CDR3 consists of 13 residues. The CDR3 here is CASSLEIAYEQYF. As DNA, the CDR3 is TGCGCCAGCAGCCTGGAGATCGCCTACGAGCAGTACTTC.

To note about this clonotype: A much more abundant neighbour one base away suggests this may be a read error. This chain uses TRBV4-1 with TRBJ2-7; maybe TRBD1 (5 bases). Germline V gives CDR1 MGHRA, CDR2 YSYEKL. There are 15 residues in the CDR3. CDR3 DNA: TGCGCCAGCAGCCAAGACTGGATGGACAACTACGGGCAGTACTTC. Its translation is CASSQDWMDNYGQYF.

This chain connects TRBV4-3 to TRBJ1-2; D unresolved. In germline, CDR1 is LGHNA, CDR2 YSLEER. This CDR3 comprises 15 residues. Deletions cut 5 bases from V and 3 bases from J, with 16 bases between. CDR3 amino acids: CASSGEGRAYYGYTF. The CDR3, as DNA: TGCGCCAGCAGCGGTGAAGGGCGGGCGTACTATGGCTACACCTTC.

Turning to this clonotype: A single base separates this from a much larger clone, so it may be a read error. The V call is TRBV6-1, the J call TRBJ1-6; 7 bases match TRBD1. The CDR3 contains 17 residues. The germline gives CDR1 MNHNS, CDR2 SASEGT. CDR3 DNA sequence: TGTGCCAGCAGTAAAGACAGGGACTTAGTCGTGAATTCACCCCTCCAATTT. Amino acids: CASSKDRDLVVNSPLQF.

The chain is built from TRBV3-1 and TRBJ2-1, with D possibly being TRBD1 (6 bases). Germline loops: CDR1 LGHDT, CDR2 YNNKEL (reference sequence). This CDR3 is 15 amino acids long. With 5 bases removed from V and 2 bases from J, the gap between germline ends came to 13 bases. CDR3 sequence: CASSAARTAYNEQFF. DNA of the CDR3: TGTGCCAGCAGCGCGGCCAGGACAGCCTACAATGAGCAGTTCTTC.

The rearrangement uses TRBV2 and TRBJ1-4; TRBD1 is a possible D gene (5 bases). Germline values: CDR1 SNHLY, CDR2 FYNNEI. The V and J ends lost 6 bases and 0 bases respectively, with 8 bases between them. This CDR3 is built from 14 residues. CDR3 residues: CASRQGSTNEKLFF. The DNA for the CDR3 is TGTGCCAGCAGGCAGGGTTCAACTAATGAAAAACTGTTTTTT.

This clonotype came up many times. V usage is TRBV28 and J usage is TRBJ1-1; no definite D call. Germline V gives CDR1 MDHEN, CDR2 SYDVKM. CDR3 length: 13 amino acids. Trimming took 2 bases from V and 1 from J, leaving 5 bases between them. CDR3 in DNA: TGTGCCAGCAGTTTAGTTTCGAACACTGAAGCTTTCTTT. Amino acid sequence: CASSLVSNTEAFF.

In nucleotides, the CDR3 is TGTGCCAGCAGTGACGTGCTCCGAGAGACCCAGTACTTC. This translates into CASSDVLRETQYF. The chain joins TRBV2 to TRBJ2-5; no clear D. Germline V gives CDR1 SNHLY, CDR2 FYNNEI. The length of the CDR3 is 13 residues. V gave up 3 bases and J gave up 4 bases, with 9 bases separating them.

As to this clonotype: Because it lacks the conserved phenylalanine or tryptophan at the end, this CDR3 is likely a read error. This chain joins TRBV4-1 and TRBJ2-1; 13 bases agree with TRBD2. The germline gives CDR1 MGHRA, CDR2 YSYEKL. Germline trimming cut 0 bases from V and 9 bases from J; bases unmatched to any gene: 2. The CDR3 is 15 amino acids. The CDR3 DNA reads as TGCGCCAGCAGCCAAGAAGGACTAGCGGGAGTTGAGCAGTTCTCC. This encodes CASSQEGLAGVEQFS.

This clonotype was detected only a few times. The DNA of the CDR3 is TGTGCCAGCAGTTTTCGCAGAGCTGCACTCTATATTCGCAATCAGCCCCAGCATTTT. Protein product: CASSFRRAALYIRNQPQHF. J is TRBJ1-5 and V is TRBV28; D not certain. This CDR3 spans 19 amino acids. Per germline, CDR1 MDHEN and CDR2 SYDVKM. V shed 3 bases and J shed 2 bases, with 23 bases lying between them.